Following are 18 T cell receptor beta chains from one sample sequenced in a study of shared clonotypes between healthy human individuals. Libraries were prepared by immunoSEQ multiplex PCR; TCRdb keeps only in-frame clonotypes and omits some of them. The table lists 950,000 to 1,200,000 clones, about 80% of them singletons, with about 0.89% in the top ten. The sequenced sample was memory CD4+ T cells from PBMCs. Subset defined: CD45RA-negative fraction. Every receptor here comes from a man between 18 and 35 years old in good health. Some clones in this sample may be carry-over from other donors' samples.

V and J are TRBV7-9 and TRBJ2-3; TRBD2 matches at 7 bases. Germline V lookup: CDR1 SEHNR, CDR2 FQNEAQ (reference sequence). V shed 1 base and J 1 base; nucleotides not matched to a gene: 5. This CDR3 has 16 residues. The CDR3 spells CASSLGGRDRTDTQYF. The CDR3 DNA is TGTGCCAGCAGCTTAGGGGGGAGGGACCGCACAGATACGCAGTATTTT.

This clone came up a few times. This sequence joins TRBV10-3 and TRBJ2-6; D possibly uses TRBD1 or TRBD2 (6 bases each). Germline V lookup: CDR1 ENHRY, CDR2 SYGVKD. This CDR3 comprises 14 residues. V was cut by 11 bases and J by 4 bases, with 15 bases left in between. DNA of the CDR3: TGTGCCGCCAGGAGGGGGACGGGGGCCAACGTCCTGACTTTC. This sequence encodes CAARRGTGANVLTF.

This chain links TRBV6-6 with TRBJ1-2; D might be TRBD1 (5 bases). Germline loops: CDR1 MNHNY, CDR2 SVGAGI (reference sequence). This CDR3 is 13 amino acids long. V lost 11 bases, J lost 2 bases, and 15 bases lay in between. CDR3 bases: TGTGCCGCCGGACACGAAAACAACTATGGCTACACCTTC. This sequence encodes CAAGHENNYGYTF.

Remarks on this clone: A clone one base away is much larger, so this may be a read error. At the DNA level, this CDR3 is encoded by other sequences in the same sample as well. The CDR3 coding sequence is TGTGCCACCAGCAGAGTCAATCAGCCCCAGCATTTT. It codes for CATSRVNQPQHF. The chain employs TRBV15 and TRBJ1-5, with D unclear. Germline CDR1 is LNHNV and CDR2 is YYDKDF (reference sequence). Trimming removed 1 base at V and 3 bases at J, with 1 base between. The CDR3 is 12 residues long. The full variable domain, completed using reference TRBV15 and TRBJ1-5, is DAMVIQNPRYQVTQFGKPVTLSCSQTLNHNVMYWYQQKSSQAPKLLFHYYDKDFNNEADTPDNFQSRRPNTSFCFLDIRSPGLGDTAMYLCATSRVNQPQHFGDGTRLSIL.

V usage is TRBV6-6 and J usage is TRBJ2-2, with D unresolved. The CDR3 covers 14 residues. Between the trimmed V and J ends, which lost 8 bases and 7 bases, there was a span of 17 bases. From germline, CDR1 is MNHNY and CDR2 SVGAGI (reference sequence). The CDR3 reads CASADGPRVGELFF. The CDR3 DNA is TGTGCCAGCGCGGACGGGCCCCGCGTCGGGGAGCTGTTTTTT.

The chain uses TRBV6-6 and TRBJ2-2, with 7 bases aligning to TRBD1. Germline values: CDR1 MNHNY, CDR2 SVGAGI (reference sequence). Trimming at V came to 5 bases and at J to 6 bases, leaving 3 bases not matched to a gene. The CDR3 is 13 residues long. The CDR3 is CASSVTGSGELFF. CDR3 in DNA: TGTGCCAGCAGTGTGACAGGGTCCGGGGAGCTGTTTTTT.

For the CDR3, the DNA is TGTGCCAGCAGCTCCTCTAGCGGGAGTAAGTACAATGAGCAGTTCTTC. Translating gives CASSSSSGSKYNEQFF. J is TRBJ2-1 and V is TRBV5-4; 10 nucleotides match TRBD2. The CDR3 is 16 residues long. V was clipped by 3 bases and J by 4 bases; unmatched bases: 7. CDR1 is SGHNT and CDR2 is YYREEE in the germline V gene (reference sequence).

The sample holds a few counts of this clone. The V and J genes are TRBV30 and TRBJ1-1; maybe TRBD1 (6 bases). Deletions cut 6 bases from V and 0 bases from J, with 11 bases between. The CDR3 consists of 13 residues. Germline values: CDR1 GTSNPN, CDR2 SVGIG (reference sequence). The CDR3 sequence is CACTRGMNTEAFF. CDR3 nucleotides: TGTGCCTGTACAAGGGGGATGAACACTGAAGCTTTCTTT.

About this clone: Different DNA sequences within this sample yield the same CDR3. The chain joins TRBV19 to TRBJ1-2, with D unclear. Trimming left V 3 bases short and J 4 bases short, with 6 bases between. The length of the CDR3 is 12 residues. The germline V gene has CDR1 LNHDA and CDR2 SQIVND (reference sequence). CDR3 DNA sequence: TGTGCCAGTAGTATTCGGGGCTATGGCTACACCTTC. Protein sequence: CASSIRGYGYTF.

The genes are TRBV30 and TRBJ1-2; D is unresolved. Per the germline V gene, CDR1 is GTSNPN and CDR2 is SVGIG (reference sequence). With 0 bases removed from V and 4 bases from J, the gap between germline ends came to 12 bases. The CDR3 is 14 residues long. CDR3 amino acids: CAWSVASVGYGYTF. The CDR3 coding sequence is TGTGCCTGGAGTGTAGCGTCCGTCGGCTATGGCTACACCTTC.

The rearrangement links TRBV21-1 to TRBJ2-7; the table's D call of TRBD2 was not tested on the DNA. TRBV21-1 constitutes a pseudogene. This CDR3 region has 13 residues. In DNA form, the CDR3 reads TGTGCCAGCAGCGAAAGAGAACCATACGAGCAGTACTTC. It specifies CASSEREPYEQYF.

The chain couples TRBV9 to TRBJ2-3, with TRBD1 matching 8 bases. CDR3 length: 14 residues. V was clipped by 3 bases and J by 9 bases; unmatched bases: 9. CDR1 SGDLS and CDR2 YYNGEE come from the germline V gene. The CDR3 spells CASSDLTGAETQYF. In DNA form, the CDR3 reads TGTGCCAGCAGCGACTTGACAGGGGCGGAGACGCAGTATTTT. The variable domain in full, completed from reference TRBV9 and TRBJ2-3, reads DSGVTQTPKHLITATGQRVTLRCSPRSGDLSVYWYQQSLDQGLQFLIQYYNGEERAKGNILERFSAQQFPDLHSELNLSSLELGDSALYFCASSDLTGAETQYFGPGTRLTVL.

This chain connects TRBV7-8 to TRBJ2-7; TRBD2 matches at 10 bases. Germline CDR1 and CDR2: SGHVS and FQNEAQ. This CDR3 has 15 amino acids. V was clipped by 6 bases and J by 7 bases; unmatched bases: 12. CDR3 DNA sequence: TGTGCCAGCAGGGAGCTAGCGGGAGCATCTAAAGAGCAGTACTTC. This codes for CASRELAGASKEQYF.

CDR3: CASSLMRARNEQFF. The DNA for the CDR3 is TGTGCCAGCAGTTTGATGCGAGCCAGGAATGAGCAGTTCTTC. This chain joins TRBV27 and TRBJ2-1; D gene ambiguous. Looked up from germline, CDR1 is MNHEY and CDR2 is SMNVEV (reference sequence). The CDR3 contains 14 residues. Trimming removed 3 bases at V and 7 bases at J, with 13 bases between.

The chain recombines TRBV11-2 with TRBJ1-3; D remains unclear. The length of the CDR3 is 18 residues. Germline V gives CDR1 SGHAT, CDR2 FQNNGV. Trimming removed 1 base from V and 2 bases from J, with 18 bases in between. The CDR3 region has the DNA TGTGCCAGCAGCTTAGTTGGTGTGTTGGGGTTCCCTGGAAACACCATATATTTT. Translation gives CASSLVGVLGFPGNTIYF.

The chain carries TRBV28 and TRBJ1-4, with 8 bases matching TRBD1. This CDR3 is built from 15 residues. CDR1 MDHEN and CDR2 SYDVKM come from the germline V gene. V shed 3 bases and J 4 bases; nucleotides not matched to a gene: 4. The CDR3 coding sequence is TGTGCCAGCAGTTTTTCGGGACAGGTTAATGAAAAACTGTTTTTT. Translated: CASSFSGQVNEKLFF.

This clone was counted a single time. J is TRBJ1-2 and V is TRBV27; D remains ambiguous. Trimming cost V 6 bases and J 0 bases, with 11 bases left between them. This CDR3 comprises 14 residues. CDR1 is MNHEY and CDR2 is SMNVEV in the germline V gene (reference sequence). The CDR3 region is CASRPSRANYGYTF. The CDR3 nucleotides are TGTGCCAGCAGGCCCAGCAGAGCTAACTATGGCTACACCTTC.

This clone is a singleton in its sample. This chain joins TRBV6-1 and TRBJ2-3; 10 bases line up with TRBD1. The CDR3 sequence is 14 residues long. Germline trimming cut 5 bases from V and 9 bases from J; bases unmatched to any gene: 8. The germline gives CDR1 MNHNS, CDR2 SASEGT. The chain's CDR3 is CASSPGTGARTQYF. The DNA of the CDR3 is TGTGCCAGCAGTCCCGGGACAGGGGCCCGGACGCAGTATTTT.